Each of the 23 T cell receptor beta chains below was sequenced from the same sample in a study of T cell repertoires in cytomegalovirus infection. Antigens of these TCRs are unknown. TCRdb re-called the reads with MiXCR, one entry per CDR3 protein. The table includes about 24,000 distinct CDR3 sequences, 20% to 25% detected once. The starting material was CD8+ T cells from cultured PBMCs, obtained from culture after CMV antigen stimulation. These receptor sequences come from a human donor in good health (CMV status not recorded). Some clones in this sample may be carry-over from other donors' samples.

This clonotype was counted at least ten times. This chain joins TRBV12-3 or TRBV12-4 and TRBJ1-3; no reliable D call. The CDR3 length is 13 residues. Trimming took 6 bases from V and 0 from J, leaving 6 bases between them. In nucleotides, the CDR3 is TGTGCCAGCAGGATAGGCTCTGGAAACACCATATATTTT. It specifies CASRIGSGNTIYF.

This clonotype was counted only a few times. The V call is TRBV7-9, the J call TRBJ1-4, with 9 nucleotides matching TRBD1. Germline CDR1 is SEHNR and CDR2 is FQNEAQ (reference sequence). V lost 3 bases, J lost 5 bases, and 1 base stayed unmatched. This CDR3 has 14 amino acids. The CDR3 is CASSLGQGNEKLFF. CDR3 nucleotide sequence: TGTGCCAGCAGCTTGGGACAGGGAAATGAAAAACTGTTTTTT.

This clonotype came up a few times. The gene calls are TRBV2 and TRBJ2-4; D ambiguous. This CDR3 has 16 amino acids. Trimming removed 2 bases from V and 0 bases from J, with 11 bases in between. Germline V CDR1 and CDR2: SNHLY, FYNNEI. The CDR3 DNA follows: TGTGCCAGCAGTGAAACCCAGGCTCGAGCCAAAAACATTCAGTACTTC. Protein: CASSETQARAKNIQYF.

The chain carries TRBV12-3 or TRBV12-4 and TRBJ2-7; 12 positions match TRBD2. Germline trimming cut 5 bases from V and 2 bases from J; bases unmatched to any gene: 4. The CDR3 covers 15 residues. The CDR3 coding sequence is TGTGCCAGCAGTGAGACTAGCGGGGGACCCTACGAGCAGTACTTC. It codes for CASSETSGGPYEQYF.

This clonotype was seen many times. The rearrangement links TRBV7-8 to TRBJ2-3; a weak D match, TRBD1 (6 bases). V lost 3 bases to trimming and J lost 3 bases, with 19 bases between them. Germline-derived CDR1 and CDR2 are SGHVS and FQNEAQ. The CDR3 extends over 17 amino acids. The CDR3 protein is CASSFNPSAGATDTQYF. CDR3 nucleotide sequence: TGTGCCAGCAGCTTCAATCCATCGGCAGGGGCAACAGATACGCAGTATTTT.

The chain recombines TRBV20-1 with TRBJ2-3; no firm D call. This CDR3 is built from 12 residues. Germline CDR1 and CDR2: DFQATT and SNEGSKA (reference sequence). The V gene lost 5 bases and the J gene lost 4 bases, with 10 bases spanning the gap. Here the CDR3 reads CSASGLADTQYF. Written as DNA, the CDR3 is TGCAGTGCTTCCGGGCTGGCAGATACGCAGTATTTT.

J is TRBJ2-1 and V is TRBV10-3; 8 nucleotides match TRBD1. The V gene end was trimmed by 11 bases and the J gene end by 6 bases; junction bases not matched to a gene: 9. The CDR3 loop spans 13 amino acids. CDR1 and CDR2 (germline): ENHRY, SYGVKD. The DNA of the CDR3 is TGTGCCGGGCAGGGGGCGCAGGGCAATGAGCAGTTCTTC. It is translated as CAGQGAQGNEQFF.

V gene TRBV6-2 or TRBV6-3 combines with J gene TRBJ2-7; possibly TRBD2 for D (5 bases). The germline V gene encodes CDR1 MNHEY and CDR2 SVGEGT. Trimming left V 2 bases short and J 5 bases short, with 13 bases between. CDR3 size: 14 residues. This chain's CDR3 is CASSYGMGRNEQYF. CDR3 DNA: TGTGCCAGCAGTTACGGTATGGGGAGAAACGAGCAGTACTTC.

As to this clonotype: A much bigger clone sits one base away, suggesting this may be a read error. The V gene is TRBV7-4, the J gene TRBJ1-1; D remains ambiguous. V was clipped by 3 bases and J by 8 bases, with 7 bases between them. CDR1 SGHVT and CDR2 SQSDAQ come from the germline V gene. The CDR3 extends over 11 amino acids. The CDR3 DNA reads TGTGCCAGCAGCTTTACAGCCGAAGCTTTCTTT. Translating it yields CASSFTAEAFF.

In its sample, this clonotype was seen a few times. One end of the junction does not line up with germline, which may come from a read error. The rearrangement links TRBV2 to TRBJ2-7; D remains ambiguous. The germline gives CDR1 SNHLY, CDR2 FYNNEI. This CDR3 spans 14 amino acids. CDR3 protein: CASSEGERSYEQYF. The CDR3 nucleotides are TGTGCCAGCAGCGAAGGCGAAAGATCCTACGAGCAGTACTTC.

This clonotype was counted only a few times. The genes are TRBV24-1 and TRBJ2-5; D gene unclear. Germline V gives CDR1 KGHDR, CDR2 SFDVKD. This CDR3 region has 13 residues. Trimming shortened V by 3 bases and J by 5 bases, and 9 bases separated the two germline ends. As DNA, the CDR3 is TGTGCCACCAGTGATGGACCACGGGAGACCCAGTACTTC. As protein: CATSDGPRETQYF.

This clonotype has only a few counts. The genes are TRBV12-5 and TRBJ2-3; 10 positions match TRBD2. Germline loops: CDR1 LGHNT, CDR2 FRNRAP. J gave up 0 bases and V 4 bases, and 10 bases lay outside the gene matches. The length of the CDR3 is 18 residues. CDR3 residues: CASGSSSGGGPSTDTQYF. CDR3 in DNA: TGTGCTAGTGGTTCCTCCAGCGGGGGGGGACCTAGCACAGATACGCAGTATTTT.

The chain is built from TRBV4-3 and TRBJ1-4, with D possibly TRBD1 on 6 matching bases. The CDR3 contains 18 residues. From germline, CDR1 is LGHNA and CDR2 YSLEER. V lost 0 bases and J lost 3, with 17 bases in between. The CDR3 DNA reads as TGCGCCAGCAGCCAAGAATGGCCTTCAAACAGGGCTAATGAAAAACTGTTTTTT. Its protein is CASSQEWPSNRANEKLFF.

In its sample, this clonotype was seen a few times. This chain uses TRBV4-3 with TRBJ2-2, with 8 bases that match TRBD1. J lost 4 bases, V lost 1 base, and 8 bases had no gene match. Germline CDR1 LGHNA, CDR2 YSLEER. The CDR3 length is 17 residues. CDR3 residues: CASSQAFQGASTGELFF. CDR3 sequence (DNA): TGCGCCAGCAGCCAAGCGTTCCAGGGGGCAAGCACCGGGGAGCTGTTTTTT.

The table lists this clonotype with a few counts. The chain uses TRBV4-1 and TRBJ2-3, with D perhaps matching TRBD1 (5 bases). Looked up from germline, CDR1 is MGHRA and CDR2 is YSYEKL. Trimming took off 4 bases at V and 2 bases at J, with 22 bases between the two ends. This CDR3 is 18 amino acids long. This chain's CDR3 is CASSLPPDRIPSTDTQYF. CDR3 nucleotides: TGCGCCAGCAGCCTTCCACCCGACAGAATTCCATCCACAGATACGCAGTATTTT.

This clonotype was counted ten times or more. This chain joins TRBV6-5 and TRBJ1-1; D call uncertain. The CDR3 covers 15 residues. Germline assignment: CDR1 MNHEY and CDR2 SVGAGI. V was cut by 6 bases and J by 2 bases, with 16 bases left in between. The CDR3 DNA reads TGTGCCAGCAGATATTCAGGATGGGGAAACACTGAAGCTTTCTTT. Translated, it gives CASRYSGWGNTEAFF.

In this sample, this clonotype turned up many times. V gene TRBV19 combines with J gene TRBJ1-5; D perhaps matches TRBD1 (6 bases). V was cut by 8 bases and J by 0 bases, with 32 bases left in between. The CDR3 spans 21 residues. Germline V gene lookup returns CDR1 LNHDA and CDR2 SQIVND (reference sequence). DNA for the CDR3: TGTGCCAGTGGACAGAGAGACATCCTTTCCGTACCGGGGTTTAGCAATCAGCCCCAGCATTTT. Its translation: CASGQRDILSVPGFSNQPQHF.

A note on this clonotype: The junction shows a germline mismatch at one end, possibly a read error. V and J are TRBV19 and TRBJ1-2; possibly TRBD1 for D (5 bases). Germline V lookup: CDR1 LNHDA, CDR2 SQIVND (reference sequence). The CDR3 is 12 amino acids. This CDR3 is CASGRAAYGYTF. The CDR3 region has the DNA TGCGCAAGCGGCAGGGCAGCCTATGGCTACACCTTC.

Only a few counts were recorded for this clonotype. The V call is TRBV7-2, the J call TRBJ1-5, with 7 bases that match TRBD1. Germline values: CDR1 SGHTA, CDR2 FQGNSA. V lost 1 base, J lost 9 bases, and 9 bases stayed unmatched. This CDR3 is 15 amino acids long. As DNA, the CDR3 is TGTGCCAGCAGCTTAGTAAGGGGGCCCTACTGGCCCCAGCATTTT. This translates into CASSLVRGPYWPQHF.

The chain uses TRBV7-2 and TRBJ1-5; weak D call: TRBD1 (5 bases). The V end lost 5 bases, the J end lost 4 bases, and 15 bases lay between the germline ends. The V gene's germline CDR1 is SGHTA and CDR2 FQGNSA. CDR3 size: 15 residues. As DNA, the CDR3 is TGTGCCAGCAGCCCCGTAAGGGGCGGGAATCAGCCCCAGCATTTT. Translation: CASSPVRGGNQPQHF.

This clonotype has more than one count but fewer than ten. J is TRBJ2-7 and V is TRBV27; TRBD2 aligns across 9 bases. The germline CDR1 and CDR2 sequences are MNHEY and SMNVEV (reference sequence). The J segment lost 0 bases and the V segment lost 5 bases, leaving 8 bases of the junction unmatched. CDR3 length: 16 residues. CDR3 region: CASSNLAGAGSYEQYF. The CDR3 coding sequence is TGTGCCAGCAGTAACTTAGCGGGGGCCGGCTCCTACGAGCAGTACTTC.

Of note for this clonotype: One base away lies a much larger clone, so this may be a sequencing read error. The V gene is TRBV7-9, the J gene TRBJ2-2, with D perhaps TRBD2 (6 bases). Germline V gives CDR1 SEHNR, CDR2 FQNEAQ (reference sequence). Trimming left V 5 bases short and J 10 bases short, with 17 bases between. This CDR3 region has 14 residues. Here the CDR3 DNA reads TGTGCCAGCAGCGCAGGGACTCAACCCGAGGAGCTGTTTTTT. Its protein is CASSAGTQPEELFF. The variable domain in full, completed from reference TRBV7-9 and TRBJ2-2, reads DTGVSQNPRHKITKRGQNVTFRCDPISEHNRLYWYRQTLGQGPEFLTYFQNEAQLEKSRLLSDRFSAERPKGSFSTLEIQRTEQGDSAMYLCASSAGTQPEELFFGEGSRLTVL.

This clonotype has more than one count but fewer than ten. The chain links TRBV20-1 to TRBJ1-2; 8 bases fit TRBD1. The CDR3 sequence is 15 residues long. Germline V gives CDR1 DFQATT, CDR2 SNEGSKA (reference sequence). Trimming took 0 bases from V and 6 from J; bases not matched to a gene: 9. The CDR3 nucleotides read TGCAGTGCTAGAGATTCTTCAGGGGGCCAGGATGGCTACACCTTC. This codes for CSARDSSGGQDGYTF.